Below, 20 T cell receptor beta chains from the same sample are listed, as sequenced in a study of technical replicates of blood from a handful of donors. The protocol was immunoSEQ multiplex PCR, while the TCRdb copy is restricted to in-frame clones and leaves out a portion. The table has around 80,000 clones, approximately 90% seen once; the top ten hold roughly 0.38%. Sequences were obtained from T cells isolated from PBMCs. The receptor source for this set is a human donor in good health.

This chain joins TRBV27 and TRBJ1-5; D may be TRBD1 (5 bases). The CDR3 spans 16 residues. Germline loops: CDR1 MNHEY, CDR2 SMNVEV (reference sequence). Trimming left V 5 bases short and J 5 bases short, with 19 bases between. This CDR3 reads CASSMYPSGMDQPQHF. CDR3 bases: TGTGCCAGCAGTATGTATCCCTCAGGGATGGATCAGCCCCAGCATTTT.

This rearrangement joins TRBV5-4 to TRBJ2-3; 13 bases are a match to TRBD2. CDR1 is SGHNT and CDR2 is YYREEE in the germline V gene (reference sequence). This CDR3 contains 17 residues. The ends lost 2 bases at V and 2 bases at J; junction bases unmatched: 5. The CDR3 DNA reads as TGTGCCAGCAGCTTCAGACTAGCGGGAGGAACCACAGATACGCAGTATTTT. This codes for CASSFRLAGGTTDTQYF.

The CDR3 region is CASSLLGGSAGTDTQYF. CDR3 coding DNA: TGTGCCAGCAGCTTACTTGGCGGGAGTGCGGGCACAGATACGCAGTATTTT. The chain carries TRBV11-2 and TRBJ2-3; 7 bases are a match to TRBD2. Trimming cost V 2 bases and J 1 base; bases outside gene matches: 9. Germline V gene lookup returns CDR1 SGHAT and CDR2 FQNNGV. This CDR3 is built from 17 residues.

This chain uses TRBV5-6 with TRBJ1-2; 9 nucleotides line up with TRBD1. V dropped 2 bases and J dropped 4; count of bases not matched to a gene: 6. The germline gives CDR1 SGHDT, CDR2 YYEEEE. The CDR3 covers 15 residues. This chain's CDR3 is CASSLRQGDVYGYTF. The CDR3 region has the DNA TGTGCCAGCAGCTTAAGACAGGGGGATGTCTATGGCTACACCTTC.

This clone was seen once. The CDR3 region is CASSLRYHTDTQYF. In nucleotides, the CDR3 is TGCGCCAGCAGTCTTCGGTATCACACAGATACGCAGTATTTT. V gene TRBV5-1 combines with J gene TRBJ2-3; D ambiguous. V gave up 5 bases and J gave up 2 bases, with 12 bases separating them. Germline V lookup: CDR1 SGHRS, CDR2 YFSETQ. CDR3 length: 14 amino acids.

The chain couples TRBV19 to TRBJ2-3; 14 positions match TRBD2. V was clipped by 8 bases and J by 4 bases; unmatched bases: 5. Looked up from germline, CDR1 is LNHDA and CDR2 is SQIVND (reference sequence). This CDR3 is 15 amino acids long. Here the CDR3 DNA reads TGTGCCAGTCGGACTAGCGGGAGGAGCTCAGATACGCAGTATTTT. Residues: CASRTSGRSSDTQYF.

The chain links TRBV10-1 to TRBJ2-3; 8 nucleotides agree with TRBD2. The CDR3 totals 15 residues. Germline CDR1 is WNHNN and CDR2 is SYGVQD (reference sequence). The V segment lost 2 bases and the J segment 4 bases; nucleotides outside the gene matches: 5. The CDR3: CASSEKRELSDTQYF. The CDR3 coding sequence is TGCGCCAGCAGTGAGAAGCGGGAGCTTTCAGATACGCAGTATTTT.

J is TRBJ1-1 and V is TRBV10-3; no reliable D call. The CDR3 has 13 residues. Germline V gene lookup returns CDR1 ENHRY and CDR2 SYGVKD. The CDR3 is CGGRLDLNTEAFF. CDR3 sequence (DNA): TGTGGCGGGAGGTTGGATTTGAACACTGAAGCTTTCTTT.

This sequence joins TRBV13 and TRBJ2-1, with D maybe TRBD1 (5 bases). Trimming took off 0 bases at V and 4 bases at J, with 7 bases between the two ends. The germline V gene has CDR1 PRHDT and CDR2 FYEKMQ (reference sequence). This CDR3 region has 14 residues. The CDR3 protein is CASSLGQDYNEQFF. The DNA of the CDR3 is TGTGCCAGCAGCTTAGGACAGGATTACAATGAGCAGTTCTTC.

CDR3 amino acids: CASSLGWGSGSGNEQFF. The CDR3 region has the DNA TGTGCCAGCAGCTTAGGTTGGGGTAGCGGGAGCGGGAATGAGCAGTTCTTC. The genes are TRBV11-3 and TRBJ2-1, with TRBD2 identical over 9 bases. Trimming cost V 1 base and J 7 bases; bases outside gene matches: 11. CDR1 and CDR2 (germline): SGHNT, YENEEA. This CDR3 has 17 amino acids.

This sequence joins TRBV10-3 and TRBJ2-7, with D perhaps TRBD2 (5 bases). The V end lost 4 bases, the J end lost 1 base, and 17 bases lay between the germline ends. This CDR3 is 16 amino acids long. CDR1 and CDR2 (germline): ENHRY, SYGVKD. The CDR3 sequence is CAISGAYDGDSYEQYF. The DNA of the CDR3 is TGTGCCATCAGTGGGGCATACGACGGGGATTCCTACGAGCAGTACTTC.

This rearrangement joins TRBV19 to TRBJ2-7, with D possibly TRBD1 on 5 matching bases. Germline lookup yields CDR1 LNHDA and CDR2 SQIVND (reference sequence). V gave up 8 bases and J gave up 5 bases, with 19 bases separating them. This CDR3 spans 14 amino acids. This CDR3 is CASSTVASVHEQYF. The CDR3 nucleotides read TGTGCCAGTTCGACAGTCGCCTCTGTTCACGAGCAGTACTTC.

The J gene is TRBJ1-1, the V gene TRBV10-2; D remains ambiguous. The length of the CDR3 is 15 residues. CDR1 and CDR2 from the germline V gene are WSHSY and SAAADI. Trimming shortened V by 2 bases and J by 4 bases, and 14 bases separated the two germline ends. The CDR3 loop reads CASSEGRERSTEAFF. The DNA of the CDR3 is TGCGCCAGCAGTGAGGGGAGGGAAAGGAGCACTGAAGCTTTCTTT.

This clone was observed once. The chain couples TRBV28 to TRBJ2-7; 8 nucleotides align to TRBD1. The length of the CDR3 is 17 residues. Germline lookup yields CDR1 MDHEN and CDR2 SYDVKM. The J segment lost 0 bases and the V segment lost 6 bases, leaving 13 bases of the junction unmatched. CDR3 protein: CASSPLSRQGPSYEQYF. CDR3 coding DNA: TGTGCCAGCAGCCCTCTTTCCCGACAGGGGCCCTCCTACGAGCAGTACTTC.

This clone was picked up a small number of times. The chain joins TRBV4-1 to TRBJ1-2; 7 bases match TRBD1. This CDR3 is 14 amino acids long. After removal of 3 bases from V and 4 bases from J, the junction contained 5 bases not matched to a gene. Per germline, CDR1 MGHRA and CDR2 YSYEKL. CDR3 nucleotides: TGCGCCAGCAGCCAGGAGACAGGGAGCTATGGCTACACCTTC. It is translated as CASSQETGSYGYTF.

The V gene is TRBV12-2, the J gene TRBJ1-3; the table's D call, TRBD1, was not checked against the DNA. TRBV12-2 is a known pseudogene. This CDR3 contains 13 residues. The CDR3 sequence is CASPSGSGNTIYF. The CDR3 DNA reads as TGTGCAAGTCCATCAGGGTCTGGAAACACCATATATTTT.

The chain is built from TRBV5-6 and TRBJ1-2; 7 bases match TRBD1. Germline loops: CDR1 SGHDT, CDR2 YYEEEE. Losses at the gene ends were 5 bases for V and 0 bases for J; bases not matched to a gene: 4. The CDR3 sequence is 14 residues long. The CDR3 DNA is TGTGCCAGCAGTTCCGGGACAGCTAACTATGGCTACACCTTC. This translates into CASSSGTANYGYTF.

The CDR3 loop is CSAELGSLRDTQYF. CDR3 coding DNA: TGCAGCGCCGAACTAGGGAGTCTGAGGGATACGCAGTATTTT. The genes are TRBV29-1 and TRBJ2-3; a weak D match, TRBD2 (5 bases). The CDR3 is made up of 14 amino acids. Trimming cost V 7 bases and J 6 bases, with 20 bases left between them. Germline CDR1 is SQVTM and CDR2 is ANQGSEA.

Only a few counts were recorded for this clone. The chain is built from TRBV5-4 and TRBJ1-1; D is unclear. Germline V gene data show CDR1 as SGHNT and CDR2 as YYREEE (reference sequence). Trimming shortened V by 0 bases and J by 5 bases, and 11 bases separated the two germline ends. CDR3 length equals 14 residues. The CDR3 region is CASSLDARVTEAFF. The CDR3 nucleotides read TGTGCCAGCAGCTTGGACGCTCGGGTGACTGAAGCTTTCTTT.

The chain links TRBV29-1 to TRBJ1-2; 7 bases map to TRBD1. Germline trimming cut 1 base from V and 2 bases from J; bases unmatched to any gene: 10. The CDR3 extends over 16 amino acids. The germline gives CDR1 SQVTM, CDR2 ANQGSEA. Here the CDR3 DNA reads TGCAGCGTTGAAGGGGGACAGTCAGGAGAGAACTATGGCTACACCTTC. This gives the protein CSVEGGQSGENYGYTF.